This T cell receptor (beta chain) originates from a study of T cells in localized non-small cell lung cancer. General observations from the study: A median of around 60 clones ranked among the top 100 in tumor appeared in adjacent lung. The tumor had only one region sequenced, so heterogeneity remains possible. Overall survival was longer when the density of T cells in the blood was higher.

Germline V lookup: CDR1 LNHDA, CDR2 SQIVND (reference sequence). Deletions cut 0 bases from V and 3 bases from J, with 11 bases between. CDR3 size: 15 residues. Remarks on this clone: Its antigen is currently unknown.

Libraries were prepared by immunoSEQ multiplex PCR; TCRdb keeps only in-frame clonotypes and omits some of them. The sample lists tens of thousands of clones, 81% occurring once. The J gene is TRBJ1-2, the V gene TRBV19, with D possibly TRBD1 on 5 matching bases. This TCR was recovered from a man aged 40 to 75 with stage III lung adenocarcinoma. The material sequenced was peripheral blood mononuclear cells, taken before any cancer treatment. CDR3 residues: CASSIDSGRDYGYTF. Here the CDR3 DNA reads TGTGCCAGTAGTATAGATTCAGGGAGGGACTATGGCTACACCTTC.